Below are 9 T cell receptor beta chains sequenced from a single sample in a study of blood T cell repertoires in COVID-19. The protocol was immunoSEQ multiplex PCR, while the TCRdb copy is restricted to in-frame clones and leaves out a portion. The data hold about 120,000 clones, with approximately 87% observed a single time. The sequencing input was peripheral blood. All receptors derive from a woman in her seventies with acute or convalescent COVID-19.

The chain uses TRBV27 and TRBJ2-7; 9 bases are shared with TRBD2. The CDR3 covers 15 residues. Losses at the gene ends were 7 bases for V and 0 bases for J; bases not matched to a gene: 7. Per the germline V gene, CDR1 is MNHEY and CDR2 is SMNVEV (reference sequence). This CDR3 reads CASTMTSGTSYEQYF. The CDR3 DNA reads as TGTGCCAGCACCATGACTAGCGGAACCTCCTACGAGCAGTACTTC.

The gene calls are TRBV6-5 and TRBJ1-5, with 9 bases that match TRBD1. The CDR3 length is 14 residues. V trimming: 5 bases; J trimming: 2 bases; junction bases outside the gene matches: 1. In germline, CDR1 is MNHEY, CDR2 SVGAGI. CDR3 DNA: TGTGCCAGCAGTAGACAGGGGGGCAATCAGCCCCAGCATTTT. It encodes CASSRQGGNQPQHF.

The gene calls are TRBV6-4 and TRBJ2-5; 8 nucleotides line up with TRBD1. Germline CDR1 is MRHNA and CDR2 is SNTAGT. The V segment lost 0 bases and the J segment 1 base; nucleotides outside the gene matches: 4. The CDR3 consists of 16 residues. CDR3 nucleotide sequence: TGTGCCAGCAGTGACTCAAGGACAGGGCCCCAAGAGACCCAGTACTTC. Translating it yields CASSDSRTGPQETQYF.

The V and J genes are TRBV2 and TRBJ2-7; D may be TRBD1 (5 bases). Germline V gene lookup returns CDR1 SNHLY and CDR2 FYNNEI. This CDR3 region has 11 residues. Trimming pared 6 bases from V and 2 bases from J, leaving 5 bases between. This chain's CDR3 is CASRQAYEQYF. The CDR3 DNA sequence: TGTGCCAGCAGACAGGCCTACGAGCAGTACTTC.

V is TRBV3-1 (or the pseudogene TRBV3-2) and J is TRBJ1-2; 10 bases line up with TRBD1. The CDR3 loop spans 15 amino acids. Germline V gene sequence: CDR1 LGHDT, CDR2 YNNKEL (reference sequence). V gave up 3 bases and J gave up 6 bases; unmatched junction bases: 7. The CDR3 nucleotides are TGTGCCAGCAGCCACTGGGACAGGGGCGGACATGGCTACACCTTC. Encoded protein: CASSHWDRGGHGYTF.

This clone appeared a few times. The V call is TRBV12-3 or TRBV12-4, the J call TRBJ1-5; D ambiguous. With 7 bases removed from V and 6 bases from J, the gap between germline ends came to 10 bases. The CDR3 totals 12 residues. The CDR3 DNA reads as TGTGCCAGCAAGGAAGGGAGTCAGCCCCAGCATTTT. Amino acid sequence: CASKEGSQPQHF.

This chain joins TRBV28 and TRBJ2-7; the D gene is possibly TRBD1 (6 bases). Germline CDR1 is MDHEN and CDR2 is SYDVKM. V was cut by 0 bases and J by 4 bases, with 10 bases left in between. CDR3 length equals 14 residues. The CDR3, as DNA: TGTGCCAGCAGTTTATGGGGGGACAAGTACGAGCAGTACTTC. It yields the protein CASSLWGDKYEQYF.

This clone was detected once. V gene TRBV9 combines with J gene TRBJ2-3; 9 nucleotides match TRBD2. The CDR3 is made up of 21 amino acids. V trimming: 4 bases; J trimming: 1 base; junction bases outside the gene matches: 22. Germline lookup yields CDR1 SGDLS and CDR2 YYNGEE. CDR3 residues: CASSPYPPRGLAGKGTDTQYF. For the CDR3, the DNA is TGTGCCAGCAGCCCGTACCCCCCCCGCGGGCTAGCGGGGAAGGGCACAGATACGCAGTATTTT.

The rearrangement links TRBV6-6 to TRBJ1-2; no clear D gene. In germline, CDR1 is MNHNY, CDR2 SVGAGI (reference sequence). This CDR3 comprises 15 residues. The germline V and J ends were trimmed by 0 bases and 5 bases, with 13 bases remaining between them. The CDR3 DNA follows: TGTGCCAGCAGTTACTCGTCCCAGAATATTTATGGCTACACCTTC. Its translation is CASSYSSQNIYGYTF.